Listed below are T cell receptor beta chains from one sample, sequenced in a study of shared clonotypes between healthy human individuals. Sequenced by immunoSEQ multiplex PCR; TCRdb stores in-frame clones only, minus some. The profile covers some 2 million clones, with just under 95% appearing a single time and around 1.1% taken by the ten largest. Sample: naive CD8+ T cells sorted from blood. These receptors came from a man in his late teens or twenties in good health. Each CDR3 is given with its conserved first and last residue.

TRBV30 | CAWGQGATNTEAFF
TRBV4-1 | CASSQGLGVGYGYTF
TRBV7-9 | CASTPGNQETQYF
TRBV25-1 | CASSSPIHTDTQYF
TRBV27 | CASSRVPGDTEAFF
TRBV5-1 | CASSSRPKRDIWTQYF
TRBV7-8 | CASSPYGPSDREVYEQYF
TRBV30 | CAWSAGGETQYF
TRBV10-3 | CAISESTSSGEQFF
TRBV6-5 | CASRPGFGASETQYF
TRBV7-9 | CASSSGLAGELFF
TRBV28 | CASSLTGGEGNQPQHF
TRBV2 | CASSELIAGPYEQYF
TRBV7-9 | CASGGTSYEQYF
TRBV6-1 | CASSDAVNSNQPQHF
TRBV2 | CASSAGTSGAETQYF
TRBV9 | CASSAEHLAGGTNEQFF
TRBV5-6 | CASSVDSSPGNTIYF
TRBV2 | CASSDPTGALEAFF
TRBV7-9 | CASSRTDTGTGELFF
TRBV7-9 | CASSPPTGRPRDTQYF
TRBV5-4 | CASSSPGGAHGYTF
TRBV7-8 | CASSPGGVSYEQYF
TRBV6-1 | CASSDMDRGPYGYTF
TRBV28 | CASSLRSGNEQFF
TRBV9 | CASSVPRGTEAFF
TRBV7-9 | CASSPVRHGGTEAFF
TRBV19 | CASSTWGNPPEAFF
TRBV30 | CAWTPGLNTEAFF
TRBV6-6 | CASSPAGSLTYEQYF
TRBV19 | CASRLTGGKYNEQFF
TRBV19 | CASRGQGNTGELFF
TRBV28 | CAAKGGGDGYTF
TRBV5-6 | CASSLGAHYEQYF
TRBV7-3 | CASSQAGGDNYEQYF
TRBV4-3 | CASSQDRNYNEQFF
TRBV27 | CASSLDQGYGYTF
TRBV6-5 | CASSYGSGYEQYF
TRBV9 | CASSPPGGQGSYEQYF
TRBV7-9 | CASGGQGPYEQYF
TRBV27 | CASITGASGRNYNEQFF
TRBV6-1 | CASSDAGYHEQYF
TRBV9 | CASSTTGGGSYTF
TRBV7-9 | CASSLGLAGPNEQYF
TRBV5-6 | CASSAVTGVSETQYF
TRBV5-6 | CASSSGLIYGYTF
TRBV7-8 | CASSPWTGNTEAFF
TRBV27 | CASSLLKVAGGTDTQYF
TRBV6-1 | CASSAWGLEGEKLFF
TRBV6-1 | CASSLTSGYNEQFF
TRBV7-7 | CASSHFPGPNNEQFF
TRBV7-9 | CASSRGVAHEAFF
TRBV7-9 | CASSFREGQGPFF
TRBV9 | CASSVEGADPYNEQFF
TRBV7-9 | CASSLQRRETQYF